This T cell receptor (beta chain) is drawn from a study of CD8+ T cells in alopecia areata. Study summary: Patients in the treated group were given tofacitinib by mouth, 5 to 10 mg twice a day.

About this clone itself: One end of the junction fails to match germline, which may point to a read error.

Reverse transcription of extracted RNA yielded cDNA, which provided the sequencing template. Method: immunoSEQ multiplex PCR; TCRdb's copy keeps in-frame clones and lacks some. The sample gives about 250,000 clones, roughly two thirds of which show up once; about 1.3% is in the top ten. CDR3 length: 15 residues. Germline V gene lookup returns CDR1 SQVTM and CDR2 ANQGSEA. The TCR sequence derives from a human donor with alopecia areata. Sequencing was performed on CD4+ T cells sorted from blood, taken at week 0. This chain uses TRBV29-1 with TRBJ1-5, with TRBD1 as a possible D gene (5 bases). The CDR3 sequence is CSVQIDGDRNRPQHF. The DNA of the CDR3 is TGCAGCGTACAGATCGACGGGGACCGAAATCGGCCCCAGCATTTT.